Listed here are 21 T cell receptor beta chains from one sample, sequenced in a study of post-analysis software for immune sequencing data. The library was made from cDNA and included unique molecular identifiers. TCRdb re-called the PCR reads with MiXCR, one entry per CDR3 protein. The sample has fewer than 850,000 distinct CDR3 sequences, roughly 29% seen once; the top ten hold around 0.6%. These TCRs are of unknown antigen specificity. General observations from the study: Four or five TRBV segments were more frequent in patients than controls; TRBV5-6, TRBV5-1 and TRBV20-1 belonged to this group.

Input material: blood. Receptors were obtained from a girl aged 5 to 17 with multiple sclerosis.

This clonotype has a handful of counts. The chain links TRBV3-1 to TRBJ2-1, with TRBD2 matching over 8 bases. The J segment lost 3 bases and the V segment lost 6 bases, leaving 10 bases of the junction unmatched. The CDR3 length is 16 residues. Germline values: CDR1 LGHDT, CDR2 YNNKEL (reference sequence). This chain's CDR3 is CASRGAREAGYNEQFF. For the CDR3, the DNA is TGTGCCAGCAGGGGTGCGCGGGAGGCAGGCTACAATGAGCAGTTCTTC.

In this sample, this clonotype turned up a few times. The V call is TRBV10-3, the J call TRBJ2-3; the D call may be TRBD1 or TRBD2 (5 bases each). The germline V gene has CDR1 ENHRY and CDR2 SYGVKD. CDR3 size: 17 residues. Trimming took off 4 bases at V and 2 bases at J, with 19 bases between the two ends. CDR3 in DNA: TGTGCCATCAGTGGAGGGTTGGGGCAGACGACCACAGATACGCAGTATTTT. Its protein product is CAISGGLGQTTTDTQYF.

This clonotype was observed a few times. A junction end diverges from the germline sequence, so it may reflect a read error. This chain uses TRBV6-1 with TRBJ2-1; tentative D call: TRBD2 (6 bases). The CDR3 length is 17 residues. Germline-derived CDR1 and CDR2 are MNHNS and SASEGT. This CDR3 reads CVSSEAVGRLVGNEQFF. DNA for the CDR3: TGTGTCAGCAGTGAGGCAGTGGGAAGACTAGTAGGGAATGAGCAGTTCTTC.

This clonotype has only a few counts. This rearrangement joins TRBV29-1 to TRBJ1-1, with D possibly matching TRBD1 (5 bases). Germline values: CDR1 SQVTM, CDR2 ANQGSEA. The CDR3 sequence is 14 residues long. Between the trimmed V and J ends, which lost 2 bases and 0 bases, there was a span of 10 bases. The CDR3 region is CSVEWGHMNTEAFF. DNA of the CDR3: TGCAGCGTTGAATGGGGCCATATGAACACTGAAGCTTTCTTT.

The V call is TRBV3-1, the J call TRBJ2-3, with TRBD2 as a possible D gene (7 bases). The germline V gene has CDR1 LGHDT and CDR2 YNNKEL (reference sequence). This CDR3 region has 16 residues. Trimming left V 0 bases short and J 4 bases short, with 14 bases between. The CDR3 sequence is CASSQEGGGPPDTQYF. Written as DNA, the CDR3 is TGTGCCAGCAGCCAAGAAGGGGGAGGGCCCCCAGATACGCAGTATTTT.

The genes are TRBV6-2 or TRBV6-3 and TRBJ2-1; D may be TRBD1 or TRBD2 (5 bases each). The germline V gene encodes CDR1 MNHEY and CDR2 SVGEGT. Between the trimmed V and J ends, which lost 6 bases and 8 bases, there was a span of 17 bases. The length of the CDR3 is 14 residues. The CDR3 spells CASSRPVSGHEQFF. CDR3 DNA: TGTGCCAGCAGCAGACCAGTTTCGGGGCATGAGCAGTTCTTC.

The chain carries TRBV20-1 and TRBJ1-1; a weak D match, TRBD1 (5 bases). V lost 6 bases to trimming and J lost 6 bases, with 11 bases between them. This CDR3 is built from 11 residues. The germline CDR1 and CDR2 sequences are DFQATT and SNEGSKA (reference sequence). This CDR3 reads CSADTGAEAFF. The CDR3 DNA is TGCAGTGCAGATACAGGAGCTGAAGCTTTCTTT.

The J gene is TRBJ1-6, the V gene TRBV5-1; no definite D call. The CDR3 has 15 residues. Per germline, CDR1 SGHRS and CDR2 YFSETQ. Trimming cost V 5 bases and J 12 bases, with 21 bases left between them. CDR3 residues: CASSPRPSKSEPLHF. CDR3 sequence (DNA): TGCGCCAGCAGTCCGAGACCGTCCAAATCAGAACCCCTCCACTTT.

The gene calls are TRBV5-1 and TRBJ2-5; 7 nucleotides align to TRBD1. The DNA end is more similar to TRBJ2-7, so the J call may be wrong. This CDR3 comprises 14 residues. Germline CDR1 reads SGHRS; CDR2 reads YFSETQ. The CDR3 nucleotides are TGCGCCAGCAGCTTCGGGACAGCCGGCTACGAGCAGTACTTC. It encodes CASSFGTAGYEQYF.

This clonotype was detected only a few times. The chain has TRBV20-1 and TRBJ1-5; 8 bases agree with TRBD1. The junction had 13 bases not matched to a gene; V was cut back by 0 bases and J by 6 bases. Looked up from germline, CDR1 is DFQATT and CDR2 is SNEGSKA (reference sequence). This CDR3 has 17 amino acids. The CDR3 nucleotides read TGCAGTGCTAGAGATCCACAGGGGGAAGCGTTCGGTCAGCCCCAGCATTTT. It encodes CSARDPQGEAFGQPQHF.

The table lists this clonotype with a few counts. The CDR3 nucleotides are TGTGCCAGCAGCCAAGGAGGCTCTACCCGGGAGACCCAGTACTTC. It yields the protein CASSQGGSTRETQYF. The gene calls are TRBV3-1 and TRBJ2-7; unclear D gene. Judging by the DNA end, TRBJ2-5 fits better; the J call may be wrong. CDR3 length: 15 amino acids. Germline V gene data show CDR1 as LGHDT and CDR2 as YNNKEL (reference sequence).

This rearrangement joins TRBV6-1 to TRBJ2-1, with D possibly matching TRBD2 (7 bases). The assigned J gene may be wrong: the sequence end matches TRBJ2-7 better. The CDR3 consists of 17 residues. From germline, CDR1 is MNHNS and CDR2 SASEGT. For the CDR3, the DNA is TGTGCCAGCAGATTGACGGGGGGCGGTAGCTCCTACAATGAGCAGTACTTC. Amino acid sequence: CASRLTGGGSSYNEQYF.

The genes are TRBV6-5 and TRBJ1-1; the D gene is possibly TRBD1 (6 bases). Trimming stripped 2 bases from V and 3 bases from J, with 22 bases between. CDR1 MNHEY and CDR2 SVGAGI come from the germline V gene. This CDR3 spans 18 amino acids. The CDR3 loop is CASSYEGVWVQGYTEAFF. The CDR3 DNA sequence: TGTGCCAGCAGTTACGAGGGTGTTTGGGTACAGGGATACACTGAAGCTTTCTTT.

The chain uses TRBV5-1 and TRBJ1-5, with 10 nucleotides matching TRBD1. V gave up 0 bases and J gave up 4 bases; unmatched junction bases: 4. CDR3 length: 16 residues. In germline, CDR1 is SGHRS, CDR2 YFSETQ. This CDR3 reads CASSLEGTGANQPQHF. In DNA, the CDR3 is TGCGCCAGCAGCTTGGAGGGGACAGGGGCTAATCAGCCCCAGCATTTT.

This clonotype was recorded a few times. The chain couples TRBV28 to TRBJ1-4; D uncertain. The germline V gene encodes CDR1 MDHEN and CDR2 SYDVKM. The V and J ends lost 5 bases and 0 bases respectively, with 16 bases between them. The CDR3 spans 17 residues. CDR3 coding DNA: TGTGCCAGCAGTCCTACGTTTGGGCTGACAACTAATGAAAAACTGTTTTTT. It yields the protein CASSPTFGLTTNEKLFF.

The table lists this clonotype with a few counts. The chain joins TRBV5-1 to TRBJ1-2, with D possibly being TRBD1 (5 bases). In germline, CDR1 is SGHRS, CDR2 YFSETQ. This CDR3 comprises 16 residues. V was clipped by 3 bases and J by 7 bases, with 22 bases between them. The CDR3 is CASSSSQGAGYSGYTF. The CDR3 DNA reads as TGCGCCAGCAGCTCAAGCCAGGGTGCCGGATACTCTGGCTACACCTTC.

In its sample, this clonotype was seen a few times. This chain uses TRBV27 with TRBJ1-2; tentatively, D is TRBD1 (5 bases). The CDR3 spans 14 residues. V shed 5 bases and J shed 3 bases, with 13 bases lying between them. Germline CDR1 reads MNHEY; CDR2 reads SMNVEV (reference sequence). CDR3 in amino acids: CASSRGDGDYGYTF. CDR3 DNA: TGTGCCAGCAGTCGAGGGGATGGGGACTATGGCTACACCTTC.

The chain links TRBV27 to TRBJ2-4; possibly TRBD1 or TRBD2 for D (5 bases each). V was trimmed by 6 bases and J by 6 bases, leaving 15 bases between them. The length of the CDR3 is 14 residues. The V gene's germline CDR1 is MNHEY and CDR2 SMNVEV (reference sequence). The CDR3 here is CASSPEGRINIQYF. The CDR3, as DNA: TGTGCCAGCAGCCCCGAGGGACGAATAAACATTCAGTACTTC.

This clonotype has only a few counts. This chain joins TRBV15 and TRBJ2-7; the D gene is possibly TRBD1 (5 bases). The CDR3 consists of 15 residues. From germline, CDR1 is LNHNV and CDR2 YYDKDF (reference sequence). V gave up 3 bases and J gave up 4 bases, with 16 bases separating them. The CDR3 loop is CATSRTNRGSYEQYF. The CDR3 coding sequence is TGTGCCACCAGCAGGACAAATAGGGGATCGTACGAGCAGTACTTC.

This clonotype was counted many times. The J gene is TRBJ2-7, the V gene TRBV10-3, with D unclear. The V end was cut by 10 bases, the J end by 2 bases, with 9 bases between. This CDR3 has 11 residues. CDR1 ENHRY and CDR2 SYGVKD come from the germline V gene. CDR3: CASRSTYEQYF. CDR3 sequence (DNA): TGTGCCAGTCGATCCACCTACGAGCAGTACTTC.

This clonotype was seen once. V and J are TRBV2 and TRBJ2-7, with D perhaps TRBD1 or TRBD2 (5 bases each). CDR1 is SNHLY and CDR2 is FYNNEI in the germline V gene. The CDR3 has 16 residues. Trimming pared 1 base from V and 6 bases from J, leaving 19 bases between. CDR3: CASSEVLGWDRGEQYF. The CDR3 DNA reads as TGTGCCAGCAGTGAAGTTTTAGGATGGGACCGGGGCGAGCAGTACTTC.